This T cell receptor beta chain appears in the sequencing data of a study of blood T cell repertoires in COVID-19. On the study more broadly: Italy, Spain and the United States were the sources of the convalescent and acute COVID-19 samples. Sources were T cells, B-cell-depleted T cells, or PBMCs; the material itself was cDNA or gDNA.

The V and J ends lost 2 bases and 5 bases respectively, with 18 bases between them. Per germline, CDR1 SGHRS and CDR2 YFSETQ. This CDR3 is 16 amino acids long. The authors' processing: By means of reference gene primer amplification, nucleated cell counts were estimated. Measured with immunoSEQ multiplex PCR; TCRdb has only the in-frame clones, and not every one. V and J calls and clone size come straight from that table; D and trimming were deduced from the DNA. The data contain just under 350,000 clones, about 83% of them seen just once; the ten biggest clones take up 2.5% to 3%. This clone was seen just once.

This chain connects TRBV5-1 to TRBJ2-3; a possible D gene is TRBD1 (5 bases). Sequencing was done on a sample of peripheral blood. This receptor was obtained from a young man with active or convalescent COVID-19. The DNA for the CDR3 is TGCGCCAGCAGCTTTACCTGGAGAAGGGGCAGAGATACGCAGTATTTT. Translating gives CASSFTWRRGRDTQYF.